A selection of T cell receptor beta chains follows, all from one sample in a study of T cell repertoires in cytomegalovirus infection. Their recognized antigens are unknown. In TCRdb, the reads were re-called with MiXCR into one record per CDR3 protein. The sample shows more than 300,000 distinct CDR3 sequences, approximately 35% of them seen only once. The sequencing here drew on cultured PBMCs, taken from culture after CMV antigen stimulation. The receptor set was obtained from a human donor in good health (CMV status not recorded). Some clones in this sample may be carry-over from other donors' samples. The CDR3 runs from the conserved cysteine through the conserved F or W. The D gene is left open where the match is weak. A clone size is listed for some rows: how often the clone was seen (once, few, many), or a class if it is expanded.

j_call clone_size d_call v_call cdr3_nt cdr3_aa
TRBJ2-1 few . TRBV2 TGTGCCAGCAGCCCGGACGGGAGCGAGCAGTTCTTC CASSPDGSEQFF
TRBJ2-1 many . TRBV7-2 TGTGCCAGCAGACAGTACAATGAGCAGTTCTTC CASRQYNEQFF
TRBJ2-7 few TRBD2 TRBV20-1 TGCAGTGCTACACCGGGACTAGCGACTTACGAGCAGTACTTC CSATPGLATYEQYF
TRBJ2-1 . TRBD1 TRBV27 TGTGCCAGCAGTATCGTTTCCGGGACAGGGGGCGGTGAGCAGTTCTTC CASSIVSGTGGGEQFF
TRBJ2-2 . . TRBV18 TGTGCCAGCTCACGACTCGCGCCAGGGAGAAACACCGGGGAGCTGTTTTTT CASSRLAPGRNTGELFF
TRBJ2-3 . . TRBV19 TGTGCCAGTAGTATCCTGACGCGGGATACGCAGTATTTT CASSILTRDTQYF
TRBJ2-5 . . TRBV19 TGTGCCAGTAAGAGGGAGAACCAAGAGACCCAGTACTTC CASKRENQETQYF
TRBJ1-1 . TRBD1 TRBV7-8 TGTGCCAGCAGCAGGAAGGGACAGTCCTCGAACACTGAAGCTTTCTTT CASSRKGQSSNTEAFF
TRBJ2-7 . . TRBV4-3 TGCGCCAGCAGCCAGGTCTCTAGTGCTCTAGGGGACGAGCAGTACTTC CASSQVSSALGDEQYF
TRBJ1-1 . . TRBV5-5 TGTGCCAGCAGCTCGCCACAGGGCCCGAACACTGAAGCTTTCTTT CASSSPQGPNTEAFF
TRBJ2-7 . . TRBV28 TGTGCCAGCAGTTTCGGTCGGCGGTTAGCGCCTACCTACGAGCAGTACTTC CASSFGRRLAPTYEQYF
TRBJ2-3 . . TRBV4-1 TGCGCCAGCAGCCATTATCAAGCGGGTGCAGATACGCAGTATTTT CASSHYQAGADTQYF
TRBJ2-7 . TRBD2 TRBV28 TGTGCCAGCAGCCTACTAGCGTTAAACAAGCAGTACTTC CASSLLALNKQYF
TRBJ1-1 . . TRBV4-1 TGCGCCAGCAGCCAAGAAGGTATCCCAGGGGCGAACACTGAAGCTTTCTTT CASSQEGIPGANTEAFF
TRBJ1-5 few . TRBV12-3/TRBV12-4 TGTGCCAGCAGTTTAGGGGGCTTAGGTCAGCCCCAGCATTTT CASSLGGLGQPQHF
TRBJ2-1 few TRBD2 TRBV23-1 TGCGCCAGCAGGGGTTATAGCGGGAAACTGGTCAATGAGCAGTTCTTC CASRGYSGKLVNEQFF
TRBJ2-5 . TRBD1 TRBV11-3 TGTGCCAGCAGCTTAGTTTCTGGACGAGGGGGCGAGACCCAGTACTTC CASSLVSGRGGETQYF
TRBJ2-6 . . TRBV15 TGTGCCACCAGCAGAGATTCCGGGGCTGGGGCCAACGTCCTGACTTTC CATSRDSGAGANVLTF
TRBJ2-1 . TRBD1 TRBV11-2 TGTGCCAGCAGCTCACAGGGGGTGTTGGGTGAGCAGTTCTTC CASSSQGVLGEQFF
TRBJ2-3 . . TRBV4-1 TGCGCCAGCAGCCTATTGCAGGCGGGAGATACGCAGTATTTT CASSLLQAGDTQYF
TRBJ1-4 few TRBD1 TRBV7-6 TGTGCCAGCAGCTCCGGGACAGGGTTGGAAAAACTGTTTTTT CASSSGTGLEKLFF
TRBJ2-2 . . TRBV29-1 TGCAGCGTTGAGCGTGGGAGTGTCACCGGGGAGCTGTTTTTT CSVERGSVTGELFF
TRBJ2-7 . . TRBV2 TGTGCCAGCACTAGCGACTCCTACGAGCAGTACTTC CASTSDSYEQYF
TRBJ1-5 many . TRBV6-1 TGTGCCGGAGGAACAGGGAAACCCCAGCATTTT CAGGTGKPQHF
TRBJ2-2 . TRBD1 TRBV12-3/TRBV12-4 TGTGCCAGCACTTCTAAATCGGGGACAGGGGTTGTCGGGGAGCTGTTTTTT CASTSKSGTGVVGELFF
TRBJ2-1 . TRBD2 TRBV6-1 TGTGCCAGCAGTGAAATCCTAGCGGAGACTGAGCAGTTCTTC CASSEILAETEQFF
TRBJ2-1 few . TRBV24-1 TGTGCCACCAGTGGGGGCTCCTACAATGAGCAGTTCTTC CATSGGSYNEQFF
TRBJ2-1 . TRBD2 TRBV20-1 TGCAGTGCTAGAGATTTACTAGCGGGACTCAATGAGCAGTTCTTC CSARDLLAGLNEQFF
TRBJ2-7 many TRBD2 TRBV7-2 TGTGCCAGCAGCTTGGAGACTAGCGGGAGATCCGACTTCTCCTACGAGCAGTACTTC CASSLETSGRSDFSYEQYF
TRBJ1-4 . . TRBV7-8 TGTGCCAGCAGCCGGAAGCAGGGTTGGCTTGAGAAGGAAAAACTGTTTTTT CASSRKQGWLEKEKLFF
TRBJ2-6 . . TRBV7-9 TGTGCCAGCAGCTCGCGTGGACAGCCACCTGGGGCCAACGTCCTGACTTTC CASSSRGQPPGANVLTF